These T cell receptor beta chains were read from a single sample in a study of blood T cell repertoires in COVID-19. The method was immunoSEQ multiplex PCR; TCRdb's version includes in-frame clones alone and lacks a portion of them. The data contain 250,000 to 300,000 clones, about 82% of them singletons. The sample consisted of peripheral blood. These receptors originate from a man aged 45-65 years with active or convalescent COVID-19. CDR3s include the opening cysteine and the closing phenylalanine or tryptophan. The D gene is left open where the match is weak. Expanded clones get a size class; other rows say once, few or many, or leave the size out.

d_call | clone_size | j_call | v_call | cdr3_nt | cdr3_aa
TRBD2 | NA | TRBJ2-3 | TRBV5-3 | TGTGTCAGAAGCTTGGTTGAGACTAGCGCGCTTAAGGTAGATACGCAGTATTTT | CVRSLVETSALKVDTQYF
NA | NA | TRBJ1-6 | TRBV7-9 | TGTGCCAGCACCCCGGGGAGGGATTCACCCCTCCACTTT | CASTPGRDSPLHF
NA | few | TRBJ1-1 | TRBV5-1 | TGCGCCAGCAGCTTGACGTCGGGGAGCACTGAAGCTTTCTTT | CASSLTSGSTEAFF
NA | NA | TRBJ2-5 | TRBV18 | TGTGCCAGCTCACGTTGGTCGACGGGACAAGAGACCCAGTACTTC | CASSRWSTGQETQYF
NA | NA | TRBJ2-7 | TRBV28 | TGTGCCAGCAGGACCAGGGCGAGCGAGCAGTACTTC | CASRTRASEQYF
TRBD2 | NA | TRBJ2-5 | TRBV28 | TGTGCCAGCAATGTTAGCGGGAGAGATGAGACCCAGTACTTC | CASNVSGRDETQYF
TRBD1 | NA | TRBJ1-1 | TRBV12-5 | TGTGCTAGTGGTTTGGCCCAAGACGGGACAGGGGGCCGAGGAAACACTGAAGCTTTCTTT | CASGLAQDGTGGRGNTEAFF
NA | NA | TRBJ2-7 | TRBV14 | TGTGCCAGCAGCCAAGAACCCCCCTGGGCCGAGCAGTACTTC | CASSQEPPWAEQYF
NA | once | TRBJ1-2 | TRBV6-1 | TGTGCCAGCAGTGAACAACTGAGCCTCTATGGCTACACCTTC | CASSEQLSLYGYTF
TRBD1 | few | TRBJ2-5 | TRBV5-1 | TGCGCCAGCAGCCGGGACAGGCGATCCCAAGAGACCCAGTACTTC | CASSRDRRSQETQYF